These 14 T cell receptor beta chains originate from one sample sequenced in a study of cytomegalovirus exposure and HLA in healthy donors. Primers: 60 Vbeta forward and 13 Jbeta reverse. Sequenced by immunoSEQ multiplex PCR; TCRdb stores in-frame clones only, minus some. This sample has about 190,000 clones, with over 60% found just once. The sample comprised PBMCs. These TCRs come from a woman aged 40 to 50 in good health and CMV-seronegative.

The V call is TRBV28, the J call TRBJ2-3; 8 bases align to TRBD2. This CDR3 comprises 10 residues. Germline V gene sequence: CDR1 MDHEN, CDR2 SYDVKM. As DNA, the CDR3 is TGTGGGGCGGGGGGAGATACGCAGTATTTT. This gives the protein CGAGGDTQYF.

The V gene is TRBV2, the J gene TRBJ2-3; TRBD2 agrees at 12 bases. V shed 3 bases, J shed 1 base, and the junction held 5 bases outside the gene matches. This CDR3 has 17 amino acids. Germline V gene data show CDR1 as SNHLY and CDR2 as FYNNEI. The CDR3 nucleotides read TGTGCCAGCAGTGACCTAGGACTAGCGGGACGCACAGATACGCAGTATTTT. This sequence encodes CASSDLGLAGRTDTQYF.

This clone was seen only once. This sequence joins TRBV29-1 and TRBJ1-5; 7 nucleotides align to TRBD1. V was pared by 5 bases and J by 7 bases, with 8 bases of the junction left unmatched. Germline values: CDR1 SQVTM, CDR2 ANQGSEA. This CDR3 is built from 13 residues. The CDR3 DNA follows: TGCAGCGTTACCACAGGGGACGGGCAGCCCCAGCATTTT. It encodes CSVTTGDGQPQHF.

The chain is built from TRBV11-2 and TRBJ2-1, with 9 positions matching TRBD2. With 1 base clipped from V and 12 bases from J, the junction kept 7 bases outside the gene matches. Germline CDR1 is SGHAT and CDR2 is FQNNGV. The CDR3 spans 14 residues. CDR3 nucleotide sequence: TGTGCCAGCAGCTTAGTAGCGGGAGAATCTGTGCAGTTCTTC. Translated: CASSLVAGESVQFF.

V gene TRBV21-1 combines with J gene TRBJ2-2; the table assigns TRBD2, which was not confirmed against the DNA. TRBV21-1 is flagged as a pseudogene. This CDR3 region has 17 residues. The CDR3 DNA is TGTGCCAGCAGCAACCCGGAAGAGGGTAACCCCCCCGGGGAGCTGTTTTTT. This gives the protein CASSNPEEGNPPGELFF.

J is TRBJ1-1 and V is TRBV7-9; 8 bases match TRBD1. J lost 5 bases, V lost 4 bases, and 9 bases had no gene match. CDR3 length: 15 residues. Germline CDR1 reads SEHNR; CDR2 reads FQNEAQ (reference sequence). The CDR3 DNA reads TGTGCCAGCAGCTCACTGACAGGGGCGAGGACTGAAGCTTTCTTT. It codes for CASSSLTGARTEAFF.

On this clone: Additional DNA sequences in this sample encode the identical CDR3. This sequence joins TRBV9 and TRBJ1-2; 8 positions match TRBD1. The germline V gene has CDR1 SGDLS and CDR2 YYNGEE. The CDR3 runs to 15 residues. Trimming took 0 bases from V and 2 from J; bases not matched to a gene: 3. This CDR3 reads CASSVGTGQNYGYTF. The CDR3 bases are TGTGCCAGCAGCGTAGGGACAGGGCAGAACTATGGCTACACCTTC.

This clone was recorded only once. This CDR3 reads CASSRDFNYGYTF. The CDR3 nucleotides are TGTGCCAGCAGCCGGGACTTCAACTATGGCTACACCTTC. V is TRBV6-5 and J is TRBJ1-2; D is perhaps TRBD1 (5 bases). This CDR3 region has 13 residues. Between the trimmed V and J ends, which lost 6 bases and 2 bases, there was a span of 10 bases. Per the germline V gene, CDR1 is MNHEY and CDR2 is SVGAGI.

This sequence joins TRBV30 and TRBJ1-1; a possible D gene is TRBD1 (5 bases). CDR1 is GTSNPN, CDR2 SVGIG, per germline (reference sequence). The CDR3 extends over 14 amino acids. V was clipped by 3 bases and J by 4 bases, with 15 bases between them. Here the CDR3 reads CAWSHGQLSTEAFF. CDR3 coding DNA: TGTGCCTGGAGCCACGGACAATTGAGCACTGAAGCTTTCTTT.

The rearrangement links TRBV7-9 to TRBJ2-3; perhaps TRBD2 as D (5 bases). V lost 5 bases, J lost 0 bases, and 6 bases lay in between. Germline V lookup: CDR1 SEHNR, CDR2 FQNEAQ (reference sequence). This CDR3 region has 13 residues. CDR3 in DNA: TGTGCCAGCAGCGAGCGGAGCACAGATACGCAGTATTTT. It encodes CASSERSTDTQYF.

This chain joins TRBV9 and TRBJ2-5; TRBD2 agrees at 10 bases. The J call may not be correct, given that the DNA end is closer to TRBJ2-7. The CDR3 is made up of 15 amino acids. Per the germline V gene, CDR1 is SGDLS and CDR2 is YYNGEE. The CDR3 spells CASSVLAGGNYEQYF. CDR3 sequence (DNA): TGTGCCAGCAGCGTGTTAGCGGGAGGAAACTACGAGCAGTACTTC.

J is TRBJ2-7 and V is TRBV5-6; 7 bases map to TRBD2. Germline values: CDR1 SGHDT, CDR2 YYEEEE. The CDR3 is 14 residues long. With 4 bases clipped from V and 5 bases from J, the junction kept 9 bases outside the gene matches. The CDR3 reads CASSPWAGVDEQYV. CDR3 coding DNA: TGTGCCAGCAGCCCCTGGGCGGGAGTGGACGAGCAGTACGTC.

On this clone: Distinct nucleotide sequences in the sample also encode this CDR3. The chain uses TRBV10-3 and TRBJ2-7; TRBD1 aligns across 9 bases. V was pared by 5 bases and J by 1 base, with 3 bases of the junction left unmatched. This CDR3 region has 14 residues. Germline V gene data show CDR1 as ENHRY and CDR2 as SYGVKD. The CDR3 DNA reads TGTGCCATCAGTCCGGGACAGGGTTCCTACGAGCAGTACGTC. It encodes CAISPGQGSYEQYV.

This rearrangement joins TRBV7-2 to TRBJ1-1; D might be TRBD1 (6 bases). V was cut by 6 bases and J by 1 base, with 15 bases left in between. Germline lookup yields CDR1 SGHTA and CDR2 FQGNSA. The CDR3 loop spans 15 amino acids. For the CDR3, the DNA is TGTGCCAGCAGACGGACAGTTTTCCCGAACACTGAAGCTTTCTTT. Translation gives CASRRTVFPNTEAFF. The variable domain in full, with the rest retrieved from reference TRBV7-2 and TRBJ1-1, is GAGVSQSPSNKVTEKGKDVELRCDPISGHTALYWYRQSLGQGLEFLIYFQGNSAPDKSGLPSDRFSAERTGGSVSTLTIQRTQQEDSAVYLCASRRTVFPNTEAFFGQGTRLTVV.